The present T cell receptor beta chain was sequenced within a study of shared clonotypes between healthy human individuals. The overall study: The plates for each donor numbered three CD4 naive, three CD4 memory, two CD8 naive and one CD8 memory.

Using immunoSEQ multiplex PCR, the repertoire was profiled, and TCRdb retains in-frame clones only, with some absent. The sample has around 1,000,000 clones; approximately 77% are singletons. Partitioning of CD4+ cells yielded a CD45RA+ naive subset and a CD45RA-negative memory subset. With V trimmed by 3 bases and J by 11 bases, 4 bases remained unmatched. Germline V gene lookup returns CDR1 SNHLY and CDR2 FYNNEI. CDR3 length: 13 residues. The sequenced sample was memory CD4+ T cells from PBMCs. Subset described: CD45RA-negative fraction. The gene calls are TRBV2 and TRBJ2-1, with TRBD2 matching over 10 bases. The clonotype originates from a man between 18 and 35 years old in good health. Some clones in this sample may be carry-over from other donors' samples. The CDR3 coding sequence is TGTGCCAGCAGTGATGATAGCGGGAGGAAGCAGTTCTTC. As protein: CASSDDSGRKQFF.